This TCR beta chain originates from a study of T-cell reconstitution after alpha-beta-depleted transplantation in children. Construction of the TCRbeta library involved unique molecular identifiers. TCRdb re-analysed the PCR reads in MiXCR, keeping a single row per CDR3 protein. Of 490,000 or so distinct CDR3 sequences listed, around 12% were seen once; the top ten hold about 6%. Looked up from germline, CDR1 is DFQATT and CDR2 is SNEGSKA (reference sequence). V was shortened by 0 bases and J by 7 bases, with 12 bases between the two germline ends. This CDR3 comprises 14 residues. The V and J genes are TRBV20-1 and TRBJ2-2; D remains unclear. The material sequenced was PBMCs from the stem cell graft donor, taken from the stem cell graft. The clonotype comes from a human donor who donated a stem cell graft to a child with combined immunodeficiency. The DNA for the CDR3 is TGCAGTGCTAGAGATTTTTCTACGCACGGGGAGCTGTTTTTT. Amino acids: CSARDFSTHGELFF.